This T cell receptor (beta chain) was found in a study of Ad26.COV2.S vaccination and SARS-CoV-2 variants. The method was immunoSEQ multiplex PCR; TCRdb's version includes in-frame clones alone and lacks a portion of them. The repertoire holds about 94,000 clones, around 82% seen once, with about 17% in the top ten. As to this clone: Its antigen is still unknown. At one boundary the junction diverges from the germline segment, which might be a read error.

Study-level points and caveats: Vaccine and placebo groups showed comparable non-spike TCR breadth. Estimates derived from TCR breadth and depth analyses may have underestimated total T cell responses.

This clonotype originated in a human donor who had recovered from COVID-19. The sample was peripheral blood, taken after recovery from COVID-19.

CDR3 residues: CARSLTGSKQPQHF. The CDR3 coding sequence is TGTGCCAGAAGCTTAACAGGGAGCAAACAGCCCCAGCATTTT. This chain joins TRBV5-3 and TRBJ1-5; D perhaps matches TRBD1 (6 bases). TRBV5-3 is marked as an open reading frame, function uncertain. This CDR3 region has 14 residues.